A single sample gave rise to the 21 T cell receptor beta chains below, sequenced in a study of blood T cell repertoires in COVID-19. Sequenced by immunoSEQ multiplex PCR; TCRdb stores in-frame clones only, minus some. Here the sample spans some 290,000 clones, approximately 91% being singletons. Material for sequencing was PBMCs or T cells enriched from blood (not recorded which). The receptors shown here come from a woman aged 40 to 50 with acute COVID-19.

CDR3 nucleotides: TGTGCCAGCAGCAGTACGAGGGGGGGGCCCCAGCATTTT. Translation gives CASSSTRGGPQHF. The chain combines TRBV11-2 with TRBJ1-5, with D maybe TRBD1 (6 bases). The CDR3 totals 13 residues. The germline gives CDR1 SGHAT, CDR2 FQNNGV. The V gene lost 5 bases and the J gene lost 9 bases, with 14 bases spanning the gap.

This clone turned up a few times. The rearrangement links TRBV7-8 to TRBJ1-1, with 12 bases lining up with TRBD1. CDR3 length: 16 residues. Trimming cost V 2 bases and J 5 bases; bases outside gene matches: 6. The V gene's germline CDR1 is SGHVS and CDR2 FQNEAQ. The DNA for the CDR3 is TGTGCCAGCAGCTTACGGGGACAGGGGGCGCGGACTGAAGCTTTCTTT. Translated, it gives CASSLRGQGARTEAFF.

This clone was detected once. J is TRBJ1-6 and V is TRBV11-1; tentative D call: TRBD1 (6 bases). With 0 bases removed from V and 10 bases from J, the gap between germline ends came to 10 bases. This CDR3 spans 14 amino acids. Germline V CDR1 and CDR2: SGHAT, FQDESV (reference sequence). CDR3 coding DNA: TGTGCCAGCAGCTTAGCCACAGGGAGATCACCCCTCCACTTT. As protein: CASSLATGRSPLHF.

The CDR3 DNA reads TGCAGCGGGGGACAGGTCTCCTACAATGAGCAGTTCTTC. It translates to CSGGQVSYNEQFF. The chain joins TRBV29-1 to TRBJ2-1; 8 bases agree with TRBD1. The J segment lost 0 bases and the V segment lost 7 bases, leaving 2 bases of the junction unmatched. Germline CDR1 reads SQVTM; CDR2 reads ANQGSEA. The CDR3 loop spans 13 amino acids.

The chain links TRBV19 to TRBJ2-7; the match to TRBD2 covers 8 bases. Germline V lookup: CDR1 LNHDA, CDR2 SQIVND (reference sequence). The CDR3 consists of 15 residues. The J segment lost 0 bases and the V segment lost 5 bases, leaving 6 bases of the junction unmatched. CDR3 in amino acids: CASSREGRSSYEQYF. The CDR3, as DNA: TGTGCCAGTAGTCGGGAGGGCCGGAGCTCCTACGAGCAGTACTTC.

This chain joins TRBV10-3 and TRBJ1-2; 7 bases line up with TRBD1. Germline V gene sequence: CDR1 ENHRY, CDR2 SYGVKD. CDR3 size: 14 residues. CDR3 sequence: CAILKNTGDYGYTF. The DNA of the CDR3 is TGTGCTATCTTAAAGAATACAGGGGACTATGGCTACACCTTC.

CDR3: CASSPASGGGYNEQFF. In DNA, the CDR3 is TGTGCCAGCTCACCAGCGAGCGGGGGAGGCTACAATGAGCAGTTCTTC. The J gene is TRBJ2-1, the V gene TRBV18; 8 bases map to TRBD2. Losses at the gene ends were 2 bases for V and 3 bases for J; bases not matched to a gene: 6. The CDR3 has 16 residues. CDR1 and CDR2 from the germline V gene are KGHSH and LQKENI.

The chain combines TRBV6-1 with TRBJ2-7; D remains unclear. The V gene's germline CDR1 is MNHNS and CDR2 SASEGT. Between the trimmed V and J ends, which lost 3 bases and 9 bases, there was a span of 12 bases. This CDR3 region has 12 residues. CDR3 in DNA: TGTGCCAGCAGTGAGACTCCGAACGGGCAGTACTTC. Translation: CASSETPNGQYF.

The chain couples TRBV6-5 to TRBJ2-3; 8 bases fit TRBD2. After removal of 4 bases from V and 0 bases from J, the junction contained 6 bases not matched to a gene. Looked up from germline, CDR1 is MNHEY and CDR2 is SVGAGI. This CDR3 has 16 residues. In DNA form, the CDR3 reads TGTGCCAGCAGTTCCAGCGGGAGAACTAGCACAGATACGCAGTATTTT. Its protein product is CASSSSGRTSTDTQYF.

The chain couples TRBV9 to TRBJ1-2; TRBD1 is a possible D gene (5 bases). The V gene lost 3 bases and the J gene lost 4 bases, with 16 bases spanning the gap. Germline values: CDR1 SGDLS, CDR2 YYNGEE. CDR3 length equals 15 residues. The CDR3 DNA sequence: TGTGCCAGCAGCGGACAGCAGGGTATGCCCTATGGCTACACCTTC. Encoded protein: CASSGQQGMPYGYTF.

This clone was observed once. The chain carries TRBV13 and TRBJ2-3; possibly TRBD2 for D (6 bases). Trimming took 5 bases from V and 2 from J, leaving 11 bases between them. From germline, CDR1 is PRHDT and CDR2 FYEKMQ (reference sequence). CDR3 length: 14 amino acids. The CDR3 DNA reads TGTGCCAGCAGCCTGGGACTCCTCACAGATACGCAGTATTTT. Translation: CASSLGLLTDTQYF.

This chain uses TRBV5-4 with TRBJ2-5, with 10 bases matching TRBD2. J lost 2 bases, V lost 1 base, and 5 bases had no gene match. This CDR3 has 16 amino acids. Germline-derived CDR1 and CDR2 are SGHNT and YYREEE (reference sequence). The chain's CDR3 is CASSLFLTSGQETQYF. The CDR3 region has the DNA TGTGCCAGCAGCTTGTTCTTGACTAGCGGGCAAGAGACCCAGTACTTC.

The chain employs TRBV5-1 and TRBJ1-5; TRBD1 matches 9 bases. Germline V CDR1 and CDR2: SGHRS, YFSETQ. V trimming: 4 bases; J trimming: 6 bases; junction bases outside the gene matches: 11. The CDR3 has 16 amino acids. The CDR3 reads CASSPNSGTGSQPQHF. In nucleotides, the CDR3 is TGCGCCAGCAGCCCGAATTCCGGGACAGGGAGTCAGCCCCAGCATTTT.

The chain joins TRBV28 to TRBJ1-5, with 11 bases identical to TRBD1. Trimming at V came to 5 bases and at J to 3 bases, leaving 6 bases not matched to a gene. The CDR3 runs to 16 residues. Germline assignment: CDR1 MDHEN and CDR2 SYDVKM. CDR3 sequence (DNA): TGTGCCAGCAGTCCCGGGGACAGGGGGGACAATCAGCCCCAGCATTTT. Translation gives CASSPGDRGDNQPQHF.

The chain links TRBV19 to TRBJ1-1; 9 bases are a match to TRBD1. The CDR3 extends over 13 amino acids. Germline-derived CDR1 and CDR2 are LNHDA and SQIVND (reference sequence). The J segment lost 8 bases and the V segment lost 7 bases, leaving 8 bases of the junction unmatched. The CDR3 DNA sequence: TGTGCCAGTATGGGACAGGGAATGGAGGAAGCTTTCTTT. Protein product: CASMGQGMEEAFF.

This chain connects TRBV4-1 to TRBJ1-2, with TRBD1 matching over 8 bases. Germline assignment: CDR1 MGHRA and CDR2 YSYEKL. Trimming removed 10 bases from V and 7 bases from J; junction bases left unmatched: 8. CDR3 length equals 12 residues. CDR3 amino acids: CATGQGEGGYTF. CDR3 DNA: TGCGCCACTGGACAGGGAGAAGGTGGCTACACCTTC.

The chain employs TRBV12-3 or TRBV12-4 and TRBJ1-2, with TRBD1 matching 8 bases. The CDR3 loop spans 13 amino acids. V lost 1 base to trimming and J lost 7 bases; unmatched junction nucleotides: 2. The CDR3 reads CASSLGTGSGYTF. In DNA, the CDR3 is TGTGCCAGCAGTTTAGGGACAGGGAGTGGCTACACCTTC.

The chain uses TRBV11-3 and TRBJ2-1; no reliable D call. V dropped 2 bases and J dropped 0 bases, with 11 bases sitting between them. The CDR3 loop spans 16 amino acids. CDR1 is SGHNT, CDR2 YENEEA, per germline. As DNA, the CDR3 is TGTGCCAGCAGCTTAATCCGGGTGAGCTCCTACAATGAGCAGTTCTTC. Translated: CASSLIRVSSYNEQFF.

V and J are TRBV2 and TRBJ1-4, with TRBD1 matching 8 bases. Germline assignment: CDR1 SNHLY and CDR2 FYNNEI. V lost 7 bases and J lost 10; bases outside the gene matches: 11. The CDR3 totals 14 residues. The CDR3 nucleotides are TGTGCCAGCACCCAGTCCGTACAGGGGGGAAAACTGTTTTTT. It codes for CASTQSVQGGKLFF.

The rearrangement links TRBV6-4 to TRBJ2-1, with TRBD2 matching 10 bases. Per germline, CDR1 MRHNA and CDR2 SNTAGT. This CDR3 is 14 amino acids long. V shed 7 bases, J shed 10 bases, and the junction held 10 bases outside the gene matches. For the CDR3, the DNA is TGTGCCAGCAAACCTACTAGCGGGGTGAAAGAGCAGTTCTTC. It translates to CASKPTSGVKEQFF.

The sample holds one count of this clone. J is TRBJ1-5 and V is TRBV19; 9 bases fit TRBD1. CDR3 size: 15 residues. V lost 6 bases to trimming and J lost 1 base; unmatched junction nucleotides: 4. In germline, CDR1 is LNHDA, CDR2 SQIVND (reference sequence). The CDR3 sequence: CASRKDRGSNQPQHF. The CDR3 DNA reads as TGTGCCAGTAGAAAGGACAGGGGAAGCAATCAGCCCCAGCATTTT.